Detailed here is one T cell receptor (beta chain). In germline, CDR1 is SGHNT, CDR2 YYREEE (reference sequence). V shed 4 bases and J shed 4 bases, with 20 bases lying between them. The CDR3 is 16 residues long. Original handling: Using reference gene primer amplification, nucleated cell counts were estimated. Only in-frame clones appear in the TCRdb table, and some are missing; sequencing was by immunoSEQ multiplex PCR. V, J and clone size are those of that table, while D and trimming were read from the DNA. The data contain some 210,000 clones, approximately 91% of them singletons. The sample belongs to a study of blood T cell repertoires in COVID-19. On the study more broadly: The analysed material was cDNA or gDNA that came from T cells, B-cell-depleted T cells, or PBMCs.

The chain employs TRBV5-4 and TRBJ1-2; D is uncertain. The specimen sequenced was peripheral blood. The clonotype comes from a man in his 60s who had recovered from COVID-19. Written as DNA, the CDR3 is TGTGCCAGCAGCCCCGAGTTGGGGAGGACTAGCTATGGCTACACCTTC. It yields the protein CASSPELGRTSYGYTF.